Described below is a single T cell receptor beta chain sequence and its context. The antigen remains undetermined. This record belongs to a study of OX40 agonist ivuxolimab in advanced cancers. Study at large: The dose-escalation cohort had hepatocellular carcinoma, melanoma, renal cell or head and neck cancer. Males comprised over 80% of the group, whose mean age was approximately 61 years (range 23 to 79). Regarding the study as a whole: Relatively little clonal expansion, among the lowest observed, appeared in partial responders at 0.1-3.0 mg/kg.

V gave up 1 base and J gave up 4 bases, with 16 bases separating them. The CDR3 runs to 16 residues. Using immunoSEQ multiplex PCR, the repertoire was profiled, and TCRdb retains in-frame clones only, with some absent. This table has about 58,000 clones, 86% appearing once. The TCR comes from an adult with an advanced solid tumor such as melanoma, head and neck, liver or kidney cancer. The rearrangement joins TRBV6-7 to TRBJ1-1; D remains unclear. TRBV6-7 is designated an ORF whose function remains uncertain. The material was CD4+ or CD8+ T cells sorted from blood, obtained in a trial of the OX40 agonist ivuxolimab. The CDR3 region has the DNA TGTGCCAGCAGTTACTTCACTCCGATTCTGGCCACTGAAGCTTTCTTT. This sequence encodes CASSYFTPILATEAFF.